This T cell receptor beta chain was retrieved from a study of shared clonotypes between healthy human individuals. The study, taken as a whole, reports: When compared with the clonotypes that were shared by all four sorted-subset donors, the non-shared clonotypes turned out to have lower generation probabilities.

The assay ran at deep level. Sorted-subset replicate PCR reactions were performed with around 210 ng DNA, corresponding to tens of thousands of T cell genomes. The repertoire was sequenced with immunoSEQ multiplex PCR; TCRdb's copy has only in-frame clones and lacks some. The sample lists hundreds of thousands of clones, nearly 97% occurring once. To note about this clone: Its antigen remains unknown.

The V gene's germline CDR1 is SGHDT and CDR2 YYEEEE. This CDR3 spans 14 amino acids. V was pared by 2 bases and J by 7 bases, with 16 bases between. Naive CD8 cells comprised CD45RO-negative, CCR7-positively selected cells, excluding terminally differentiated effector memory CD45RA+ cells. Donors were healthy HIV-negative adults without recently reported acute infections or vaccinations. The chain recombines TRBV5-6 with TRBJ2-7; D is perhaps TRBD1 (5 bases). The sequence was obtained from a woman in her thirties in good health. Input material: naive CD8+ T cells sorted from blood. CDR3 coding DNA: TGTGCCAGCAGCTTTCTCAGGGCTGCCGGGGAGCAGTACTTC. Translating it yields CASSFLRAAGEQYF.